This TCR beta chain was sequenced in a study of blood T cell repertoires in COVID-19. About the research overall: COVID-19 samples from acute and convalescent phases originated in the United States, Italy and Spain. PBMCs, B-cell-depleted T cells, or T cells provided the cDNA or gDNA that made up the material.

Per the authors' pipeline: Cell counts per sample came from amplifying reference gene primers. The protocol was immunoSEQ multiplex PCR, while the TCRdb copy is restricted to in-frame clones and leaves out a portion. V, J and clone size are those of that table, while D and trimming were read from the DNA. The sample contains roughly 39,000 clones, roughly 90% of which appear only once. The CDR3 length is 14 residues. CDR1 is SQVTM and CDR2 is ANQGSEA in the germline V gene. J lost 0 bases, V lost 7 bases, and 4 bases had no gene match. This clone was observed once. Sequencing was done on a sample of peripheral blood. The chain combines TRBV29-1 with TRBJ2-1, with 9 bases that match TRBD2. The receptor's source is a woman of 80 years or more with active COVID-19. The CDR3 sequence is CSGLAGTSYNEQFF. CDR3 sequence (DNA): TGCAGCGGTCTAGCGGGGACCTCCTACAATGAGCAGTTCTTC.